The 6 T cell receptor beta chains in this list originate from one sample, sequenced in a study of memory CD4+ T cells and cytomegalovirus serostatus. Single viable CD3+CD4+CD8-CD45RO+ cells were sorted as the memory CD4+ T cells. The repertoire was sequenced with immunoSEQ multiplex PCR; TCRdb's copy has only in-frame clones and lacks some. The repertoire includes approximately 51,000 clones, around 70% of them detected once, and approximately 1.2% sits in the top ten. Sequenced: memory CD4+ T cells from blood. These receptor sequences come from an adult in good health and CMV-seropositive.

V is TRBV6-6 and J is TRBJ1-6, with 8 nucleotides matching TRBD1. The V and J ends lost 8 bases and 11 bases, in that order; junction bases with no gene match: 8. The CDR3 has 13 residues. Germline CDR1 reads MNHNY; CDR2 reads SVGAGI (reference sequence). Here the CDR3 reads CASGRDRGPPLHF. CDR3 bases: TGTGCCAGCGGCCGAGACAGGGGTCCACCCCTCCACTTT.

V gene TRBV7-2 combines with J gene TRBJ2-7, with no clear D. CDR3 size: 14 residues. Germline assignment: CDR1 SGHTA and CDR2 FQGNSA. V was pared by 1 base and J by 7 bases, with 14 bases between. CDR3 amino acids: CASSLVTNTGEQYF. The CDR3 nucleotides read TGTGCCAGCAGCTTAGTTACTAACACGGGTGAGCAGTACTTC.

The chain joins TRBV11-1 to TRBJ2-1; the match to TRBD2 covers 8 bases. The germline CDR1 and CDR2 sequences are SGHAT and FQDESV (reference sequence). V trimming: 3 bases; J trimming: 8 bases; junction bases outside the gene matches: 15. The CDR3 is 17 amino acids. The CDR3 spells CASSFPLAGSSNHEQFF. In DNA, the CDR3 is TGTGCCAGCAGCTTTCCCCTAGCGGGCTCAAGTAACCATGAGCAGTTCTTC. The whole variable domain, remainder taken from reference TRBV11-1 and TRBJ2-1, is EAEVAQSPRYKITEKSQAVAFWCDPISGHATLYWYRQILGQGPELLVQFQDESVVDDSQLPKDRFSAERLKGVDSTLKIQPAELGDSAMYLCASSFPLAGSSNHEQFFGPGTRLTVL.

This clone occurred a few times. CDR3 in DNA: TGTGCCAGCAGCTTAGCTACAGGGGTGGGCTACGAGCAGTACTTC. Translation gives CASSLATGVGYEQYF. V and J are TRBV7-6 and TRBJ2-7; 7 nucleotides align to TRBD1. This CDR3 contains 15 residues. CDR1 and CDR2 (germline): SGHVS, FNYEAQ. Trimming took 0 bases from V and 3 from J; bases not matched to a gene: 5.

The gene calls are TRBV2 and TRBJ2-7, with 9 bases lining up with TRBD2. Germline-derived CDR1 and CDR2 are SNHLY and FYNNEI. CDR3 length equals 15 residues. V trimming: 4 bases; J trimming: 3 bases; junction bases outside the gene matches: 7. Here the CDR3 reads CASSGRSSGVYEQYF. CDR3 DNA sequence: TGTGCCAGCAGTGGTCGGTCTAGCGGGGTCTACGAGCAGTACTTC.

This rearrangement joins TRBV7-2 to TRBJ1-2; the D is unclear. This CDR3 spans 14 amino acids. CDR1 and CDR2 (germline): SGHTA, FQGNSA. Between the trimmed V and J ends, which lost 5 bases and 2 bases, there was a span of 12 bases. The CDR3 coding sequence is TGTGCCAGCAGCCCTATTCTTTACAACTATGGCTACACCTTC. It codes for CASSPILYNYGYTF. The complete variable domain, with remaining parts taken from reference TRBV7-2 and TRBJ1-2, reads GAGVSQSPSNKVTEKGKDVELRCDPISGHTALYWYRQSLGQGLEFLIYFQGNSAPDKSGLPSDRFSAERTGGSVSTLTIQRTQQEDSAVYLCASSPILYNYGYTFGSGTRLTVV.